This T cell receptor (beta chain) originates from a study of regulatory T cells in long-lasting Graves disease. iRepertoire HTBI primers and Arm-PCR of CDR3 regions built TCR beta libraries. TCRdb reanalysed the multiplex PCR reads using MiXCR and keeps one entry per CDR3 protein. The profile shows under 250,000 distinct CDR3 sequences, approximately 18% of them singletons. This clonotype was found many times. The antigen remains undetermined. Overall study results and limits: Sampling was limited to peripheral blood rather than thyroid tissue. Among the persistent patients, 2,500 to 3,000 public clonotypes were shared, more than the 750 to 1,000 shared among new patients.

Time point described: newly diagnosed GD, antithyroid drugs for less than 3 months. After RNA was extracted from PBMCs, the TCR library was made from it. CDR1 is MNHEY, CDR2 SMNVEV, per germline (reference sequence). The CDR3 has 13 amino acids. Trimming shortened V by 2 bases and J by 8 bases, and 12 bases separated the two germline ends. The same sample was also used in a study of T cells in Graves' hyperthyroidism and ophthalmopathy.

The V and J genes are TRBV27 and TRBJ1-2, with D uncertain. The sequence derives from a woman in her thirties with Graves disease. Sample: peripheral blood mononuclear cells (PBMCs), taken at new diagnosis, from a patient treated with antithyroid drugs. The CDR3 reads CASSLSSTGGYTF. CDR3 nucleotide sequence: TGTGCCAGCAGTTTAAGCAGCACGGGGGGCTACACCTTC.